By frequency, the clone carrying this T cell receptor (beta chain) is medium-sized. This CDR3 is 15 amino acids long. Germline V gene sequence: CDR1 MNHNY, CDR2 SVGAGI (reference sequence). TRB was amplified by touch-down multiplex PCR, primer pools A and B combined. TCRdb re-called the multiplex PCR reads; every CDR3 protein appears as one record, without DNA. The table lists a few thousand distinct CDR3 sequences. The sample belongs to a study of T cell clusters in autoimmune cytopenias. Roughly 38,000 genome equivalents of blood DNA were amplified for TRB. The receptor comes from a human donor with an autoimmune cytopenia, with autoimmune hepatitis or in good health (not recorded which). Sequenced input: peripheral blood. The rearrangement uses TRBV6-6 and TRBJ2-5; TCRdb's D call of TRBD1 is untestable without DNA. The CDR3 sequence is CASSYPTGGVETQYF.